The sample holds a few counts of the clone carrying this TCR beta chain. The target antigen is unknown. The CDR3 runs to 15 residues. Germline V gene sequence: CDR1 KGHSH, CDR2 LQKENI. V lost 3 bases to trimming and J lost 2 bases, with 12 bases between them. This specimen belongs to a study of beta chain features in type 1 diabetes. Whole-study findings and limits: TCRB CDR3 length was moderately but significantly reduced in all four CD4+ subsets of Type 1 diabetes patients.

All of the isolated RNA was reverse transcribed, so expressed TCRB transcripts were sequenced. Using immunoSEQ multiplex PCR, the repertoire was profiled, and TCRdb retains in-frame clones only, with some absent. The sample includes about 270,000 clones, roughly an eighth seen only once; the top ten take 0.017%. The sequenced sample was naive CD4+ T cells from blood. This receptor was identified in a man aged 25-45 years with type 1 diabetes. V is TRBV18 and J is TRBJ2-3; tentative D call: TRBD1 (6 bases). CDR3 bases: TGTGCCAGCTCACCTACCCAGGGGACCACAGATACGCAGTATTTT. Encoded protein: CASSPTQGTTDTQYF.